The entry that follows covers one T cell receptor (beta chain) sequence. Its matching antigen is unknown. TCRdb keeps only in-frame clones here, not all; method: immunoSEQ multiplex PCR. Of around 510,000 clones in the sample, 90% to 96% were seen once. Germline trimming cut 4 bases from V and 3 bases from J; bases unmatched to any gene: 9. Germline assignment: CDR1 LNHDA and CDR2 SQIVND (reference sequence). CDR3 length equals 15 residues. This specimen comes from a study of shared clonotypes between healthy human individuals. General study points: Generally, estimated richness proved larger in naive subsets than it did in memory subsets.

Splitting the CD4+ cells yielded a CD45RA+ naive subset and a CD45RA-negative memory subset. J is TRBJ2-7 and V is TRBV19, with 7 bases aligning to TRBD1. The sequence derives from a woman younger than 45 in good health. The specimen was naive CD4+ T cells sorted from blood. Subset noted: CD45RA+ positively selected. This CDR3 is CASSTAATGNYEQYF. In nucleotides, the CDR3 is TGTGCCAGTAGTACCGCGGCGACAGGGAACTACGAGCAGTACTTC.